This paragraph covers one T cell receptor beta chain sequence. CDR1 LGHDT and CDR2 YNNKEL come from the germline V gene (reference sequence). Trimming cost V 5 bases and J 10 bases; bases outside gene matches: 7. This CDR3 has 13 residues. The data are from a study of neurological immune-mediated disorders. The yield of each sequencing run was over 170 million TCR-beta sequences from 15-18 subjects. Via MiXCR, TCRdb re-called the 5' RACE reads, giving one row per CDR3 protein. This sample yields 30,000 to 35,000 distinct CDR3 sequences, of which roughly 25% are seen a single time; 30% belongs to the top ten.

This chain links TRBV3-1 with TRBJ2-1, with 8 positions matching TRBD2. The specimen was CD4+ T cells from blood. This clonotype originated in a man over 45 with HTLV-1-associated myelopathy (HAM/TSP). The CDR3 reads CASSYTIAGEQFF. CDR3 nucleotide sequence: TGTGCCAGCAGCTACACGATAGCGGGGGAGCAGTTCTTC.